The clone carrying this TCR beta chain appeared a single time. The record originates from a study of T cells in Graves' hyperthyroidism and ophthalmopathy. TCR beta CDR3 regions were amplified from RNA. During a first-round RT-PCR of the TCR CDR3, the HTBI primer set was used. A single record per CDR3 protein comes from TCRdb applying MiXCR to the multiplex PCR reads. The profile shows a few hundred thousand distinct CDR3 sequences, approximately 14% of them singletons. Uncontrolled infection, other autoimmune disease, pregnancy or lactation excluded patients. Thyroid ultrasound, orbital computed tomography, clinical symptoms, and serum thyroxine and TRAb underpinned diagnoses. In germline, CDR1 is SEHNR, CDR2 FQNEAQ (reference sequence). V shed 11 bases and J 1 base; nucleotides not matched to a gene: 8. This CDR3 has 15 residues.

Source material: blood. The gene calls are TRBV7-9 and TRBJ2-2; TRBD1 matches 9 bases. The receptor was isolated from a young woman with Graves' hyperthyroidism. The CDR3 region has the DNA TGTGCCGGAGGATGGACAGGGGAGAACACCGGGGAGCTGTTTTTT. It translates to CAGGWTGENTGELFF. Looking up the rest from reference TRBV7-9 and TRBJ2-2 gives the full variable domain: DTGVSQNPRHKITKRGQNVTFRCDPISEHNRLYWYRQTLGQGPEFLTYFQNEAQLEKSRLLSDRFSAERPKGSFSTLEIQRTEQGDSAMYLCAGGWTGENTGELFFGEGSRLTVL.